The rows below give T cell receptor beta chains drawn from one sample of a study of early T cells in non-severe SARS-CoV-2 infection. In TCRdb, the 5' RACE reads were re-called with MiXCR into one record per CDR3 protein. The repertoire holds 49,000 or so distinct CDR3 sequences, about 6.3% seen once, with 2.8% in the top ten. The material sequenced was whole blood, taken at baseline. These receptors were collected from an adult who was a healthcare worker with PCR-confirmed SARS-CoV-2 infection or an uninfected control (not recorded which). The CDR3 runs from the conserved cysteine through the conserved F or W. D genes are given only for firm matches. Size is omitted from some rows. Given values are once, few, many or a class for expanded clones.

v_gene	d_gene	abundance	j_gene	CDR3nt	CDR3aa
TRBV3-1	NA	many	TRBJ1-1	TGTGCCAGCAGCCGAACCGAGAACACTGAAGCTTTCTTT	CASSRTENTEAFF
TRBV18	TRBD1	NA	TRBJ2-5	TGTGCCAGCTCCCCGGGTGGGACAGAAGAGACCCAGTACTTC	CASSPGGTEETQYF
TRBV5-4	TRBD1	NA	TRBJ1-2	TGTGCCAGCAGCTTGGCACAGGGGGACTACACCTTC	CASSLAQGDYTF
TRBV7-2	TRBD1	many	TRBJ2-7	TGTGCCAGCAGCGCGGACAGGCACTCCTACGAGCAGTACTTC	CASSADRHSYEQYF
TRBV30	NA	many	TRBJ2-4	TGTGCCGCGAGGTGGGGGGCTTTAGCCAAAAACATTCAGTACTTC	CAARWGALAKNIQYF
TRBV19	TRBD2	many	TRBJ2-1	TGTGCCAGTAGGGAACTAGCGGGGGTCGGCAATGAGCAGTTCTTC	CASRELAGVGNEQFF
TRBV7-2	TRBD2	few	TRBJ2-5	TGTGCCAGCAGCTTAGCGCCTAGCGGGGGGCCATTGCAAGAGACCCAGTACTTC	CASSLAPSGGPLQETQYF
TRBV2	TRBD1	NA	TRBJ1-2	TGTGCCAGCAGTGACCCCGCCCAGGGGGCCCGCTCCGCTAACTATGGCTACACCTTC	CASSDPAQGARSANYGYTF
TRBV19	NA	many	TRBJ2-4	TGTGCCAGTAGCCCGGATACACAGGAGAAAAACATTCAGTACTTC	CASSPDTQEKNIQYF
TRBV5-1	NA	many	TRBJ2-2	TGCGCCAGCAGCTTGTTCCGCGGAGTACCGGGGGGCGTGAACACCGGGGAGCTGTTTTTT	CASSLFRGVPGGVNTGELFF
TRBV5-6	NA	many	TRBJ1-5	TGTGCCAGCAGCCCGGGATCTGGGGACCGGCCCCAGCATTTT	CASSPGSGDRPQHF
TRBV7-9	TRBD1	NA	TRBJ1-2	TGTGCCAGCAGCGTACAGGGGGCTCGTGCGAGGGACTATGGCTACACCTTC	CASSVQGARARDYGYTF
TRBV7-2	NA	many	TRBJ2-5	TGTGCCAGCAGCTTAGCGGGGGCCAGAAATTTTGGGACCCAGTACTTC	CASSLAGARNFGTQYF
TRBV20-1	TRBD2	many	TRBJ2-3	TGCAGTGCTAGAGATACTAGCGGGGCCACAGATACGCAGTATTTT	CSARDTSGATDTQYF
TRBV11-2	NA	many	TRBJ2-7	TGTGCCAGCAGCACTACCCGGACGGTTACCTACGAGCAGTACTTC	CASSTTRTVTYEQYF
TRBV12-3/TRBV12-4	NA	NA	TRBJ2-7	TGTGCCAGCACCCACACCTTCCAAAGACAGGCCTACGAGCAGTACTTC	CASTHTFQRQAYEQYF
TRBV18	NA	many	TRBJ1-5	TGTGCCAGCTCACCAGTGGGCAGGTTTGTGAATCAGCCCCAGCATTTT	CASSPVGRFVNQPQHF
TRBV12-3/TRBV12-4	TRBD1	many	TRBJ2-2	TGTGCCAGCAGACAAGACAGGGGGAAAGGAACCGGGGAGCTGTTTTTT	CASRQDRGKGTGELFF
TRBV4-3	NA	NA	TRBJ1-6	TGCGCCAGCAGCCAAGATGAGCTTCGCGGGACACCCCTCCACTTT	CASSQDELRGTPLHF
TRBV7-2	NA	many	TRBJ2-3	TGTGCCAGCAGCTTAAGGCGGACAGATACGCAGTATTTT	CASSLRRTDTQYF
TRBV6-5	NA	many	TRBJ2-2	TGTGCCAGCATCGGCAGGAGGAACACCGGGGAGCTGTTTTTT	CASIGRRNTGELFF
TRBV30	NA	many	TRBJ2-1	TGTGCCTGGAGTGTAGGGCAGGGTGCCGATGAGCAGTTCTTC	CAWSVGQGADEQFF
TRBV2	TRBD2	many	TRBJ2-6	TGTGCCAGCAGCAGACTAGCGGGGGCCGGGGCCAACGTCCTGACTTTC	CASSRLAGAGANVLTF
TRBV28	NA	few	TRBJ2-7	TGTGCCAGCACCCCAGGGTGGGGCTCCTACGAGCAGTACTTC	CASTPGWGSYEQYF
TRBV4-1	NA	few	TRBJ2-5	TGCGCCAGCAGCCAAGGATCGATTCAAGAGACCCAGTACTTC	CASSQGSIQETQYF
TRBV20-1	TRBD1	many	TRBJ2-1	TGCAGTGCTAGACAGCCAGGGGGCGTGGGAAATGAGCAGTTCTTC	CSARQPGGVGNEQFF
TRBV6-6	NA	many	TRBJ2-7	TGTGCCAGCAGTGCTCTCAGCTACGAGCAGTACTTC	CASSALSYEQYF
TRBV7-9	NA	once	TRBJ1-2	TGTGCCAGCAGCTTAGTAAGGGTAACTAACTATGGCTACTCCTTC	CASSLVRVTNYGYSF
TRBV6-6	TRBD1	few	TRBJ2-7	TGTGCCAGCAGTTTAATCCGGGACAGGGCCTACGAGCAGTACTTC	CASSLIRDRAYEQYF
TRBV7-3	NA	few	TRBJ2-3	TGTGCCAGCAGCTTAAGGACCCTCACAGATACGCAGTATTTT	CASSLRTLTDTQYF